This TCR beta chain was identified during a study of blood T cell repertoires in COVID-19. Generated by immunoSEQ multiplex PCR, the TCRdb table keeps only in-frame clones and is missing some. The repertoire has about 180,000 clones, approximately 85% of them found once; the top ten carry 5% to 7.5%. The CDR3 is 12 residues long. V was shortened by 6 bases and J by 4 bases, with 7 bases between the two germline ends. This sequence originates from a man aged 35-49 years who had recovered from COVID-19. The chain joins TRBV12-3 or TRBV12-4 to TRBJ2-1; maybe TRBD1 (5 bases). The sample was PBMCs or T cells enriched from blood (not recorded which). CDR3 DNA sequence: TGTGCCAGCAGACAGGCATACAATGAGCAGTTCTTC. Amino acid sequence: CASRQAYNEQFF.